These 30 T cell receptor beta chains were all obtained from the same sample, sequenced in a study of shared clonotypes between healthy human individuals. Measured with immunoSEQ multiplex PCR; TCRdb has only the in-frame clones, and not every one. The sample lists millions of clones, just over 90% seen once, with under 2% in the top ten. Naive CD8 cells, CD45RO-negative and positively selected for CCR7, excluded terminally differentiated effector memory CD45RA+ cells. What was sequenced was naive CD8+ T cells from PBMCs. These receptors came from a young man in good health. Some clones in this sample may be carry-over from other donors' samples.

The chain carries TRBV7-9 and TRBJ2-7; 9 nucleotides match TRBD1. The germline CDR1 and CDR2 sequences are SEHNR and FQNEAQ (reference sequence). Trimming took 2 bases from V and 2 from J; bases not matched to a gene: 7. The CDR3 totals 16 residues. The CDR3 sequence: CASSLRDRDRTYEQYF. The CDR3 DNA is TGTGCCAGCAGCTTAAGGGACAGGGATAGGACCTACGAGCAGTACTTC.

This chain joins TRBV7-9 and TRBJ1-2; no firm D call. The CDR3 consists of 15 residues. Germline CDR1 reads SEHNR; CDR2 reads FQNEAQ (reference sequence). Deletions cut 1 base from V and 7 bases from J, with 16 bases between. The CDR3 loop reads CASSLGLGRASGYTF. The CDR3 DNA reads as TGTGCCAGCAGCTTAGGTTTGGGGAGGGCGAGTGGCTACACCTTC.

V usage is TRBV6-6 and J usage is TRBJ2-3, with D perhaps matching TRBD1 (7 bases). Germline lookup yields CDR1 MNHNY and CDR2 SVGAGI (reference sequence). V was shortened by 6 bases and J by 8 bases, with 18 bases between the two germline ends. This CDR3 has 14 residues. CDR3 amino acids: CASSPTGDWGTQYF. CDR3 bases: TGTGCCAGCAGCCCCACAGGGGACTGGGGTACGCAGTATTTT.

Written as DNA, the CDR3 is TGCAGCGTTGAAGATCAGGCAGGGTTGAACACTGAAGCTTTCTTT. Residues: CSVEDQAGLNTEAFF. This chain connects TRBV29-1 to TRBJ1-1, with D maybe TRBD1 (5 bases). The germline V and J ends were trimmed by 0 bases and 0 bases, with 11 bases remaining between them. CDR3 length: 15 residues. CDR1 and CDR2 from the germline V gene are SQVTM and ANQGSEA.

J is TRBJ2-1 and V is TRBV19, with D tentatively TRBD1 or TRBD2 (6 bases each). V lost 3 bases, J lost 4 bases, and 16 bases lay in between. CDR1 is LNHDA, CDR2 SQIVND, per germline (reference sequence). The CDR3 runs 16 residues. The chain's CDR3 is CASSIMLGGLYNEQFF. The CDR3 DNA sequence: TGTGCCAGTAGTATTATGCTAGGGGGGTTATACAATGAGCAGTTCTTC.

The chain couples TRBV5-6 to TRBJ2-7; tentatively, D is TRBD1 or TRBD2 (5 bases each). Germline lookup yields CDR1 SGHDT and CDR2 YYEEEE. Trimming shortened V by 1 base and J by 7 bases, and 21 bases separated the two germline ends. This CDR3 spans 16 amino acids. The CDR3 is CASSLSQSGARTEQYF. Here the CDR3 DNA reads TGTGCCAGCAGCTTGAGTCAAAGCGGAGCAAGGACAGAGCAGTACTTC.

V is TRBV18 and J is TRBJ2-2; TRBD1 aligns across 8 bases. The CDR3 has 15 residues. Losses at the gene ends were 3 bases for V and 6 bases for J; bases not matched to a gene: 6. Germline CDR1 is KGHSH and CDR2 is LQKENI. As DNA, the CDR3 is TGTGCCAGCTCACCTCCCGGACAGGGCTCCGGGGAGCTGTTTTTT. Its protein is CASSPPGQGSGELFF.

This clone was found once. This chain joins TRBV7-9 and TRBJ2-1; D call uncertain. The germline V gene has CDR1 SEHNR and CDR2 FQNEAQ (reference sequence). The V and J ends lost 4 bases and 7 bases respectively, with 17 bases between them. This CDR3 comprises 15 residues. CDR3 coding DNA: TGTGCCAGCAGCTCAACCTGGGCTAGTCAGAATGAGCAGTTCTTC. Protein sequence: CASSSTWASQNEQFF.

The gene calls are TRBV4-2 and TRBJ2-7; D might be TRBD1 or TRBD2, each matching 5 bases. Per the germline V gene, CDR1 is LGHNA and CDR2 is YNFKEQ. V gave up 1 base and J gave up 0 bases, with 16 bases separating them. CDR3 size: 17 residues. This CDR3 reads CASSQGRRGPTSYEQYF. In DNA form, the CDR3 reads TGTGCCAGCAGCCAAGGGAGACGGGGCCCTACCTCCTACGAGCAGTACTTC.

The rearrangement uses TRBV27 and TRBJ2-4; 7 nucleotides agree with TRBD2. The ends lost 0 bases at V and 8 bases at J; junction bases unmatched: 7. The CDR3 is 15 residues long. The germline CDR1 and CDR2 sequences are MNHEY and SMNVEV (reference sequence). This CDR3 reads CASSLSWGGHDIQYF. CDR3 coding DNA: TGTGCCAGCAGTTTATCTTGGGGGGGTCATGACATTCAGTACTTC.

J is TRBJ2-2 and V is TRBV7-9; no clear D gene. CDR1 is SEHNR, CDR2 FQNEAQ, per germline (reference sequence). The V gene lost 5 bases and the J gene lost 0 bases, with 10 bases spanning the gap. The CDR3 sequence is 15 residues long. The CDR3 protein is CASSPYYSNTGELFF. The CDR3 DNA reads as TGTGCCAGCAGCCCCTATTACTCGAACACCGGGGAGCTGTTTTTT.

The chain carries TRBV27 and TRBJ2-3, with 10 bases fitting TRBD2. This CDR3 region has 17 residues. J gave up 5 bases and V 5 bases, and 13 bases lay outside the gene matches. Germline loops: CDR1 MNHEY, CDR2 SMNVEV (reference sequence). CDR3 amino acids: CASSQRKREGPGDTQYF. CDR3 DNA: TGTGCCAGCAGTCAAAGAAAGCGGGAGGGCCCTGGAGATACGCAGTATTTT.

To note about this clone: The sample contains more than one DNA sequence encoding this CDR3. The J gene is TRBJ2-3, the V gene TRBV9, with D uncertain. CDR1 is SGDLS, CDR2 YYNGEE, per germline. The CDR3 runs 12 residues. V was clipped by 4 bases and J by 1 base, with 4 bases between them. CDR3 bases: TGTGCCAGCAGCCCTCGCACAGATACGCAGTATTTT. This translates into CASSPRTDTQYF.

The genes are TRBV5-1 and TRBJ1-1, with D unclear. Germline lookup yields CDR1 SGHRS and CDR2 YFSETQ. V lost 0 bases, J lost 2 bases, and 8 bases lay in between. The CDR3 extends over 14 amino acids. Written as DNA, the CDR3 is TGCGCCAGCAGCTTGGACCGGCATAACACTGAAGCTTTCTTT. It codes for CASSLDRHNTEAFF. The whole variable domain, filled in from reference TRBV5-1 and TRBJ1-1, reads KAGVTQTPRYLIKTRGQQVTLSCSPISGHRSVSWYQQTPGQGLQFLFEYFSETQRNKGNFPGRFSGRQFSNSRSEMNVSTLELGDSALYLCASSLDRHNTEAFFGQGTRLTVV.

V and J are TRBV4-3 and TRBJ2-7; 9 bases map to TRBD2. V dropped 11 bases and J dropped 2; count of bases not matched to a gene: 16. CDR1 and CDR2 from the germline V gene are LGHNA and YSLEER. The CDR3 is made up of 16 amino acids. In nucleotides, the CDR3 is TGCGCCGCCGGCGCGGGAGGGTCCTTTAGAACCTACGAGCAGTACTTC. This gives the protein CAAGAGGSFRTYEQYF.

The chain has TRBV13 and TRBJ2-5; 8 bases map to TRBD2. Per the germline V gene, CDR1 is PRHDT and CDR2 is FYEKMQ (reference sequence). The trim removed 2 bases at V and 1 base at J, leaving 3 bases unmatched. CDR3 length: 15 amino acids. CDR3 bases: TGTGCCAGCAGCTTACTAAGCGGGGGCCAAGAGACCCAGTACTTC. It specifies CASSLLSGGQETQYF.

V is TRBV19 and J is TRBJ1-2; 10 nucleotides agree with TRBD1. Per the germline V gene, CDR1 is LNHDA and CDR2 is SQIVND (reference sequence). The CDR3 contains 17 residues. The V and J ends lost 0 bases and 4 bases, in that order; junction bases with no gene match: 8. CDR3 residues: CASSIDRTGQGPYGYTF. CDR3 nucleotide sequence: TGTGCCAGTAGTATAGACCGCACGGGACAGGGGCCCTATGGCTACACCTTC. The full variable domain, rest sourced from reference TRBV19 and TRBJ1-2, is DGGITQSPKYLFRKEGQNVTLSCEQNLNHDAMYWYRQDPGQGLRLIYYSQIVNDFQKGDIAEGYSVSREKKESFPLTVTSAQKNPTAFYLCASSIDRTGQGPYGYTFGSGTRLTVV.

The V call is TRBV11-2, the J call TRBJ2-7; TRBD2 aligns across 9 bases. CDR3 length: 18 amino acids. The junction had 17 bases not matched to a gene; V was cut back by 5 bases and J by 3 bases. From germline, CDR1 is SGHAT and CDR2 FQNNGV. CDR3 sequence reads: CASSARVGDSGSIYEQYF. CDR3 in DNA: TGTGCCAGCAGCGCCCGGGTTGGGGATAGCGGGAGTATCTACGAGCAGTACTTC. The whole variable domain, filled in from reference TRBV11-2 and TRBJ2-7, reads EAGVAQSPRYKIIEKRQSVAFWCNPISGHATLYWYQQILGQGPKLLIQFQNNGVVDDSQLPKDRFSAERLKGVDSTLKIQPAKLEDSAVYLCASSARVGDSGSIYEQYFGPGTRLTVT.

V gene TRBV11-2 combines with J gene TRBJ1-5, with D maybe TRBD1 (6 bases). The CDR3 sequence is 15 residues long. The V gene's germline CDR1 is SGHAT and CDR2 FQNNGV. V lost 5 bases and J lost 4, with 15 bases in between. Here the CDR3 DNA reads TGTGCCAGCAGCCAGGGGTGGACGCAGAATCAGCCCCAGCATTTT. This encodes CASSQGWTQNQPQHF.

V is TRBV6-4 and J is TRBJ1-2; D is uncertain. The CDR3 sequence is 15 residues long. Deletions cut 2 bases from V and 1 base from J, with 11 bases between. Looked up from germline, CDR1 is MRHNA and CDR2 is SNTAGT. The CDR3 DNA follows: TGTGCCAGCAGTGACCGGGCCGACGTTAACTATGGCTACACCTTC. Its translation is CASSDRADVNYGYTF.

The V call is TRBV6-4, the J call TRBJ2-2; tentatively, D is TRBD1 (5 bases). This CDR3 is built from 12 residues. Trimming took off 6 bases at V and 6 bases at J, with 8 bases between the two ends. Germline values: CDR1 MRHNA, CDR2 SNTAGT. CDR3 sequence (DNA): TGTGCCAGCAGGACAGAGGCCGGGGAGCTGTTTTTT. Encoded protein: CASRTEAGELFF.

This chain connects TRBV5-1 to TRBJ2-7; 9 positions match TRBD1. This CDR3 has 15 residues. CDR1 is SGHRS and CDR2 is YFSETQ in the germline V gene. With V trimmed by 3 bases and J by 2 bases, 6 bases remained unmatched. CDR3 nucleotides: TGCGCCAGCAGCTGGACAGGGGCTTCCACCTACGAGCAGTACTTC. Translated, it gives CASSWTGASTYEQYF.

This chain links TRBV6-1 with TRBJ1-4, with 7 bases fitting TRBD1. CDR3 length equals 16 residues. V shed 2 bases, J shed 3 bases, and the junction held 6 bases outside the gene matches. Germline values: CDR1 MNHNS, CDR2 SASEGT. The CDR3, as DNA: TGTGCCAGCAGTGAATATATTGGGACAGCTAATGAAAAACTGTTTTTT. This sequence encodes CASSEYIGTANEKLFF.

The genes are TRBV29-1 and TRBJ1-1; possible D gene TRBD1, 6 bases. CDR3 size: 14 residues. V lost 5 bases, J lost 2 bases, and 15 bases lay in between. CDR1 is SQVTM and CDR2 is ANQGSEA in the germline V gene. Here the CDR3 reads CSVNFGQLNTEAFF. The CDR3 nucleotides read TGCAGCGTTAACTTCGGACAGCTAAACACTGAAGCTTTCTTT.

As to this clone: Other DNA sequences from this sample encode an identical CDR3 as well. CDR3 region: CASSLDISYEQYF. CDR3 coding DNA: TGCGCCAGCAGCTTGGATATATCCTACGAGCAGTACTTC. The chain joins TRBV5-1 to TRBJ2-7; D gene ambiguous. The CDR3 covers 13 residues. Trimming shortened V by 0 bases and J by 1 base, and 5 bases separated the two germline ends. Per the germline V gene, CDR1 is SGHRS and CDR2 is YFSETQ.

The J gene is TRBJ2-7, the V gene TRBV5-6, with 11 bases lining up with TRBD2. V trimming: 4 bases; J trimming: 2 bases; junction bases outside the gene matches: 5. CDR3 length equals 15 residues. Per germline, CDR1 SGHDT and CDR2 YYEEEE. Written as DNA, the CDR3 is TGTGCCAGCAGCGCGGCGACTAGCGGGACCTACGAGCAGTACTTC. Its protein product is CASSAATSGTYEQYF.

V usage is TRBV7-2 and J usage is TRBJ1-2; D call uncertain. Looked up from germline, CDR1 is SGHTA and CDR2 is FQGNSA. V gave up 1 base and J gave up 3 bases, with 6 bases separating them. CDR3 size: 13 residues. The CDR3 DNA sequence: TGTGCCAGCAGCTTAGATGCCTACTATGGCTACACCTTC. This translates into CASSLDAYYGYTF.

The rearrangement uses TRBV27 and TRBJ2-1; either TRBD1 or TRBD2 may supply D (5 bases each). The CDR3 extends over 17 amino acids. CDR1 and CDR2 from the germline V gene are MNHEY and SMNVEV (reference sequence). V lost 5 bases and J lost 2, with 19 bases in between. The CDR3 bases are TGTGCCAGCAGTCCCACCGCAGCAAGGGGACCCTACAATGAGCAGTTCTTC. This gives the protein CASSPTAARGPYNEQFF.

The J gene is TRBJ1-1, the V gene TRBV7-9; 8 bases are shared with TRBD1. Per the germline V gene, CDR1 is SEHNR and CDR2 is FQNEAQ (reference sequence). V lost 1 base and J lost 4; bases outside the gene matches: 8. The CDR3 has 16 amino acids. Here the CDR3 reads CASSLVGSGQGTEAFF. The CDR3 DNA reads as TGTGCCAGCAGCTTAGTAGGGTCAGGACAGGGCACTGAAGCTTTCTTT.

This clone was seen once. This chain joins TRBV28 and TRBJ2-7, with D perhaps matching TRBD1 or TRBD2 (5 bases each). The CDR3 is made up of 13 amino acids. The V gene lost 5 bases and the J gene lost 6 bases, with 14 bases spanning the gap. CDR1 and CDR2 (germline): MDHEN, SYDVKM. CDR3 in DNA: TGTGCCAGCAGTATGGGACGCCCAGGCGAGCAGTACTTC. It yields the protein CASSMGRPGEQYF.